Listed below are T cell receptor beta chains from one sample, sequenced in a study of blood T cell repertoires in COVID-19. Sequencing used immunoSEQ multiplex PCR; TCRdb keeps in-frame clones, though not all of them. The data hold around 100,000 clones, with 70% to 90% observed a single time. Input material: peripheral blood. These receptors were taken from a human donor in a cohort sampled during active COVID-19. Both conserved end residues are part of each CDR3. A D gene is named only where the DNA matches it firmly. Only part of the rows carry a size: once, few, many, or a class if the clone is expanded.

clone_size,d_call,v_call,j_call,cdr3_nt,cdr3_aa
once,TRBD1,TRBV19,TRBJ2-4,TGTGCCAGTAGGGGGACAGGGGAAAACATTCAGTACTTC,CASRGTGENIQYF
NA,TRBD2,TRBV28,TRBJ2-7,TGTGCCAGCAGTTTGGGTCTAGCGGGAAGTAGAATCAACGAGCAGTACTTC,CASSLGLAGSRINEQYF
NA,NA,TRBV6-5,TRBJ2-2,TGTGCCAGTCTCAGGGTCCGCGACGCCGGGGAGCTGTTTTTT,CASLRVRDAGELFF
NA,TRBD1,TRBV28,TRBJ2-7,TGTGCCAGCAGTTTGAAATTGACAGGGGGCTACGAGCAGTACTTC,CASSLKLTGGYEQYF
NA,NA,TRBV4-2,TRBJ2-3,TGTGCCAGCAGCCGGGTGGGCGGGCCTGCAGATACGCAGTATTTT,CASSRVGGPADTQYF
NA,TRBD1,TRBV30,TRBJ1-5,TGTGCCTGGAGTCCTCCGGGGGCAGGGGGCATGTTTGGGCAGCCCCAGCATTTT,CAWSPPGAGGMFGQPQHF
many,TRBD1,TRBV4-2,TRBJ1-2,TGTGCCAGCAGCCAACGAGGACAGGGAAGGGGTGGCTACACCTTC,CASSQRGQGRGGYTF
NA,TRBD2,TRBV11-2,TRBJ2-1,TGTGCCAGCAGCTCACTAGCGGGAGAGGGGAATGAGCAGTTCTTC,CASSSLAGEGNEQFF
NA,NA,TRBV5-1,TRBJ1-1,TGCGCCAGCACCTTGAGGTATCCGGGACATAACACTGAAGCTTTCTTT,CASTLRYPGHNTEAFF
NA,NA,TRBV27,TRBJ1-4,TGTGCCAGCAGTCTCGGCTGGGGCGCGAATGAAAAACTGTTTTTT,CASSLGWGANEKLFF
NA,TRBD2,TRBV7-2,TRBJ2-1,TGTGCCAGCAGCTTAGGTCCAAGCGGGGGGGCCTCCTACAATGAGCAGTTCTTC,CASSLGPSGGASYNEQFF
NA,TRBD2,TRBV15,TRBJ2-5,TGTGCCACCAGCAGAGATAAGACTAGCGGGGCGGGGGAGACCCAGTACTTC,CATSRDKTSGAGETQYF
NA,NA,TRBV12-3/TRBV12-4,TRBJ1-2,TGTGCCAGCAGTTCCCACGGGTTTGGCTACACCTTC,CASSSHGFGYTF
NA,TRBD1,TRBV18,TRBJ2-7,TGTGCCAGCTCCGGACAGGGGGCGCTGGAGCAGTACTTC,CASSGQGALEQYF
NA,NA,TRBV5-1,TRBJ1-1,TGCGCCAGCAGCTTGAGCACAGCGAACACTGAAGCTTTCTTT,CASSLSTANTEAFF
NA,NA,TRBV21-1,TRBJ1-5,TGTGCCAGCAGCAAGGGGGTACAGGGTGGCAATCAGCCCCAGCATTTT,CASSKGVQGGNQPQHF
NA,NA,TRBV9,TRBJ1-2,TGTGCCAGCAGCCACAGCTCGCCCAGAGGAGGCGGCTACACCTTC,CASSHSSPRGGGYTF
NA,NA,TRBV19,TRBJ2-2,TGTGCCAGTAGTATGGTCAGGGTCATGGATGGGGAGCTGTTTTTT,CASSMVRVMDGELFF
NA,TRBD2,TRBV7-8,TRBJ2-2,TGTGCCAGCAGCCCGGGCCTAGCGGGAACGAACACCGGGGAGCTGTTTTTT,CASSPGLAGTNTGELFF
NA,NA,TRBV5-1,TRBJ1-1,TGCGCCAGCAGCGATCGGCAGGGGCTGACTGAAGCTTTCTTT,CASSDRQGLTEAFF
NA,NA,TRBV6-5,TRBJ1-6,TGTGCGGTGGGGGGAATGAATTCACCCCTCCACTTT,CAVGGMNSPLHF
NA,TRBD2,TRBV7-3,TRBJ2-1,TGTGCCAGCAGCTTCTCGAGCGGGGGGGCCAATGAGCAGTTCTTC,CASSFSSGGANEQFF
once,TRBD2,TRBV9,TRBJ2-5,TGTGCCAGCAGCGTAGCGCTAGCGGGGGAGACCCAGTACTTC,CASSVALAGETQYF
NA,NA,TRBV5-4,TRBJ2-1,TGTGCCAGCAGCTTGCCGAACCTAGGGGGGAGGGCCCACAATGAGCAGTTCTTC,CASSLPNLGGRAHNEQFF
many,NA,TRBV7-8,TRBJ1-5,TGTGCCAGCAGCTTAGTCCGGACACTTAGCAATCAGCCCCAGCATTTT,CASSLVRTLSNQPQHF
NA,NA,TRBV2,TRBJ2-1,TGTGCCAGCAGTTGGGGCGATGAGCAGTTCTTC,CASSWGDEQFF
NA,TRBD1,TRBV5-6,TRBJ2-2,TGTGCCAGCAGCTTGGACAGGGGCGCCACGAACACCGGGGAGCTGTTTTTT,CASSLDRGATNTGELFF
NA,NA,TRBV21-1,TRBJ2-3,TGTGCCAGCAGCAAAGTTCGGACTAGCAGTTCATTT,CASSKVRTSSSF
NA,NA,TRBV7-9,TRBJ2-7,TGTGCCAGCAGCTTCGGCCAACTGACAGGAGGTGAGCAGTACTTC,CASSFGQLTGGEQYF
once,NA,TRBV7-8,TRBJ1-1,TGTGCCAGCAGCTTTGGGTATTCGGGGACTGAAGCTTTCTTT,CASSFGYSGTEAFF
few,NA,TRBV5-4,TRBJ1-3,TGTGCCAGCAGCTCTGGACTAGCGGGGCGCTCTGGAAACACCATATATTTT,CASSSGLAGRSGNTIYF